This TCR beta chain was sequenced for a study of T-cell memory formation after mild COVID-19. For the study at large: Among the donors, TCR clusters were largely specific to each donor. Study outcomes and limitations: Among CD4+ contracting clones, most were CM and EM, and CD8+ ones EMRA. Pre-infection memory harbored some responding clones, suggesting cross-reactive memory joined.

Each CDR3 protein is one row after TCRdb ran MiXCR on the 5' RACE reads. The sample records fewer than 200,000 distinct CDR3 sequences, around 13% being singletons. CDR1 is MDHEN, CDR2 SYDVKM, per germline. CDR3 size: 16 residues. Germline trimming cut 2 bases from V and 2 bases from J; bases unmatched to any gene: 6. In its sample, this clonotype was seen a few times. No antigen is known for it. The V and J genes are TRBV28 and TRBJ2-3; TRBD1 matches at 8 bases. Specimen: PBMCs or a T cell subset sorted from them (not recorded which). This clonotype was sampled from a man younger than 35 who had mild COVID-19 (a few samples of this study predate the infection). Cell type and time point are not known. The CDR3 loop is CASSLGTGIITDTQYF. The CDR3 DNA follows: TGTGCCAGCAGTTTAGGGACAGGAATTATCACAGATACGCAGTATTTT.